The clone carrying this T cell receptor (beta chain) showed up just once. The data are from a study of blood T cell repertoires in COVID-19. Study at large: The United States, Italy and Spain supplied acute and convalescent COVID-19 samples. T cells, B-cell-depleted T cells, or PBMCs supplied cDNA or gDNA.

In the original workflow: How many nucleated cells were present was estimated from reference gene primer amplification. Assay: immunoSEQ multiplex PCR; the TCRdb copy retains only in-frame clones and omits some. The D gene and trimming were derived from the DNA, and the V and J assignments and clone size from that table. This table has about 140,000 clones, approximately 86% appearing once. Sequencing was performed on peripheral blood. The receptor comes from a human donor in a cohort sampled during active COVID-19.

This CDR3 is CASSRDRGSNTEAFF. CDR3 bases: TGCGCCAGCAGCAGGGACAGGGGGTCGAACACTGAAGCTTTCTTT. The rearrangement links TRBV5-1 to TRBJ1-1; 11 bases map to TRBD1. The CDR3 is made up of 15 amino acids. Trimming removed 4 bases from V and 1 base from J; junction bases left unmatched: 3. In germline, CDR1 is SGHRS, CDR2 YFSETQ.